The source of this T cell receptor beta chain is a study of shared clonotypes between healthy human individuals. V gave up 1 base and J gave up 4 bases; unmatched junction bases: 0. The CDR3 contains 13 residues. Germline CDR1 reads SGHNT; CDR2 reads YENEEA. Generated by immunoSEQ multiplex PCR, the TCRdb table keeps only in-frame clones and is missing some. The repertoire has about half a million clones, around four fifths of them found once; the top ten carry about 11%. Sequencing was done on a sample of PBMCs. This TCR was recovered from a woman aged 40 to 50 in good health. Some clones in this sample may be carry-over from other donors' samples. V gene TRBV11-3 combines with J gene TRBJ2-5; 7 bases line up with TRBD1. The CDR3 DNA reads as TGTGCCAGCAGCTTAGCAGGGGGAGAGACCCAGTACTTC. This encodes CASSLAGGETQYF.